This TCR beta chain was identified during a study of blood T cell repertoires in COVID-19. The assay was immunoSEQ multiplex PCR, and TCRdb's table has in-frame clones only and misses some. The sample consists of over 350,000 clones, just over 85% of them appearing once. The sample consisted of peripheral blood. This clonotype was obtained from a woman between 25 and 40 years old with active or convalescent COVID-19.

The DNA of the CDR3 is TGTGCCAGCAGCCAAGATTGGGCAGGGGCCTACGAGCAGTACTTC. This sequence encodes CASSQDWAGAYEQYF. The chain links TRBV3-1 (or the pseudogene TRBV3-2) to TRBJ2-7; TRBD1 might be the D (6 bases). This CDR3 has 15 residues. Germline CDR1 is LGHDT and CDR2 is YNNKEL (reference sequence). The V and J ends lost 0 bases and 2 bases respectively, with 11 bases between them.